Below, 14 T cell receptor beta chains from the same sample are listed, as sequenced in a study of beta chain features in type 1 diabetes. Whole-study results and caveats: Patients with Type 1 diabetes showed moderately but significantly shorter TCRB CDR3s in all four CD4+ subsets.

Antigens for these TCRs are unknown. TCRB transcripts that were expressed got sequenced, as all of the isolated RNA had been reverse transcribed. Libraries were prepared by immunoSEQ multiplex PCR; TCRdb keeps only in-frame clonotypes and omits some of them. In the table there are 150,000 to 200,000 clones, around 63% of which are singletons. Sequencing was done on a sample of naive CD4+ T cells from blood. These receptors all come from a man aged 25-45 years with type 1 diabetes.

The genes are TRBV30 and TRBJ1-4; TRBD1 might be the D (5 bases). The ends were cut back, 5 bases at V and 12 bases at J, with 13 bases in the middle. CDR1 GTSNPN and CDR2 SVGIG come from the germline V gene (reference sequence). This CDR3 region has 11 residues. The CDR3 DNA reads TGTGCCTGGGAGACCGGAGGGGAACTGTTTTTT. Encoded protein: CAWETGGELFF.

The genes are TRBV4-3 and TRBJ2-3, with 10 positions matching TRBD2. This CDR3 contains 14 residues. Unmatched junction bases numbered 8, after V lost 8 bases and J lost 6 bases. Germline values: CDR1 LGHNA, CDR2 YSLEER. The CDR3 region has the DNA TGCGCCAGCCATAAGGCTAGCGGGGGCGATACGCAGTATTTT. Its protein is CASHKASGGDTQYF.

V is TRBV30 and J is TRBJ2-7; possibly TRBD1 for D (6 bases). Trimming took off 3 bases at V and 1 base at J, with 7 bases between the two ends. The germline V gene has CDR1 GTSNPN and CDR2 SVGIG (reference sequence). This CDR3 spans 12 amino acids. CDR3 sequence (DNA): TGTGCCTGGAGGACAGGATCCTACGAGCAGTACTTC. Protein: CAWRTGSYEQYF.

This clone showed up just a few times. The chain uses TRBV7-9 and TRBJ2-7; D unclear. The CDR3 has 14 residues. Germline CDR1 reads SEHNR; CDR2 reads FQNEAQ (reference sequence). V lost 3 bases to trimming and J lost 3 bases, with 12 bases between them. CDR3 sequence (DNA): TGTGCCAGCAGCTTGGGTCAAGCCCACTACGAGCAGTACTTC. Its protein is CASSLGQAHYEQYF.

J is TRBJ1-2 and V is TRBV30; D is unclear. CDR1 GTSNPN and CDR2 SVGIG come from the germline V gene (reference sequence). The CDR3 runs to 14 residues. With 0 bases removed from V and 5 bases from J, the gap between germline ends came to 13 bases. The CDR3 DNA is TGTGCCTGGAGTGTACAGTTGGGAAATTATGGCTACACCTTC. It encodes CAWSVQLGNYGYTF.

The chain recombines TRBV4-3 with TRBJ2-7; the match to TRBD1 covers 8 bases. The germline V gene has CDR1 LGHNA and CDR2 YSLEER. The CDR3 has 17 amino acids. V lost 0 bases and J lost 2; bases outside the gene matches: 9. The CDR3 loop is CASSQDKDRVGTYEQYF. CDR3 DNA: TGCGCCAGCAGCCAAGATAAGGACAGGGTTGGAACCTACGAGCAGTACTTC.

This clone has more than one count but fewer than ten. The chain recombines TRBV7-2 with TRBJ2-1; D uncertain. The CDR3 is made up of 16 amino acids. The germline gives CDR1 SGHTA, CDR2 FQGNSA. Trimming cost V 1 base and J 4 bases, with 14 bases left between them. CDR3 residues: CASSLVGLPVYNEQFF. The CDR3 bases are TGTGCCAGCAGCTTAGTAGGCCTTCCCGTATACAATGAGCAGTTCTTC.

The chain couples TRBV29-1 to TRBJ1-1; D may be TRBD1 (6 bases). V was trimmed by 7 bases and J by 0 bases, leaving 12 bases between them. Germline values: CDR1 SQVTM, CDR2 ANQGSEA. This CDR3 region has 13 residues. CDR3 bases: TGCAGCGGATGTCAGGGGTTGAACACTGAAGCTTTCTTT. This translates into CSGCQGLNTEAFF. The whole variable domain, filled in from reference TRBV29-1 and TRBJ1-1, reads SAVISQKPSRDICQRGTSLTIQCQVDSQVTMMFWYRQQPGQSLTLIATANQGSEATYESGFVIDKFPISRPNLTFSTLTVSNMSPEDSSIYLCSGCQGLNTEAFFGQGTRLTVV.

The chain recombines TRBV7-2 with TRBJ2-1; the match to TRBD2 covers 9 bases. Germline CDR1 is SGHTA and CDR2 is FQGNSA. V trimming: 6 bases; J trimming: 6 bases; junction bases outside the gene matches: 9. The CDR3 consists of 15 residues. DNA for the CDR3: TGTGCCAGCAGATTTGAGCTAGCGGGGAGCAATGAGCAGTTCTTC. Translating it yields CASRFELAGSNEQFF.

This rearrangement joins TRBV25-1 to TRBJ2-2; TRBD1 aligns across 10 bases. Trimming cost V 2 bases and J 7 bases; bases outside gene matches: 10. CDR1 MGHDK and CDR2 SYGVNS come from the germline V gene. The CDR3 covers 17 residues. The CDR3 DNA is TGTGCCAGCAGTGAACCGCTGGGACAGGGGTCGGGCGGGGAGCTGTTTTTT. Translating gives CASSEPLGQGSGGELFF.

This chain joins TRBV29-1 and TRBJ1-2; the D is unclear. The ends were cut back, 4 bases at V and 3 bases at J, with 9 bases in the middle. CDR1 and CDR2 from the germline V gene are SQVTM and ANQGSEA. This CDR3 contains 12 residues. CDR3 loop: CSVVWDYYGYTF. DNA of the CDR3: TGCAGCGTTGTTTGGGATTACTATGGCTACACCTTC.

The table lists this clone with a few counts. The rearrangement uses TRBV30 and TRBJ2-5; D not certain. The CDR3 is 12 residues long. In germline, CDR1 is GTSNPN, CDR2 SVGIG (reference sequence). The ends were cut back, 1 base at V and 5 bases at J, with 8 bases in the middle. The CDR3 DNA is TGTGCCTGGAGTGGGGTGGAGGAGACCCAGTACTTC. Translated, it gives CAWSGVEETQYF.

This clone was seen just once. The gene calls are TRBV29-1 and TRBJ1-1, with TRBD1 identical over 9 bases. CDR3 size: 15 residues. Per germline, CDR1 SQVTM and CDR2 ANQGSEA. V dropped 7 bases and J dropped 0; count of bases not matched to a gene: 9. CDR3 DNA: TGCAGCGCACGGGACAGGGCGGGGATGAACACTGAAGCTTTCTTT. This translates into CSARDRAGMNTEAFF.

This clone has only a few counts. The chain has TRBV30 and TRBJ2-3; 9 bases agree with TRBD1. The V and J ends lost 3 bases and 3 bases, in that order; junction bases with no gene match: 7. This CDR3 has 15 amino acids. Germline V gene data show CDR1 as GTSNPN and CDR2 as SVGIG (reference sequence). CDR3 DNA: TGTGCCTGGAGCGGGGGACAGGGAGTAACAGATACGCAGTATTTT. It yields the protein CAWSGGQGVTDTQYF.